The 3 T cell receptor beta chains presented below share a single source sample, sequenced in a study of blood T cells in healthy people across ages. A J-beta primer mix and a sample-barcoded 5' primer were used in a second PCR of about 7 to 12 cycles. From the 5' RACE reads, TCRdb called clonotypes with MiXCR, one entry per CDR3 protein. This table has 1.5 million to 2 million distinct CDR3 sequences, less than 50% appearing once. The sequencing input was blood. The receptors were sampled from a woman aged 40-49 years in good health.

The genes are TRBV18 and TRBJ1-2, with a tentative D call TRBD1 (5 bases). The CDR3 totals 13 residues. CDR1 and CDR2 from the germline V gene are KGHSH and LQKENI. V was cut by 3 bases and J by 10 bases, with 15 bases left in between. CDR3 in DNA: TGTGCCAGCTCACCGAAAGAAGGGACCGACTACACCTTC. This codes for CASSPKEGTDYTF. Full variable domain (rest looked up from reference TRBV18 and TRBJ1-2): NAGVMQNPRHLVRRRGQEARLRCSPMKGHSHVYWYRQLPEEGLKFMVYLQKENIIDESGMPKERFSAEFPKEGPSILRIQQVVRGDSAAYFCASSPKEGTDYTFGSGTRLTVV.

The chain combines TRBV15 with TRBJ2-1; D is uncertain. The CDR3 sequence is 13 residues long. Germline V gene data show CDR1 as LNHNV and CDR2 as YYDKDF (reference sequence). V dropped 5 bases and J dropped 7 bases, with 12 bases sitting between them. This chain's CDR3 is CATSRGIANEQFF. The CDR3 DNA sequence: TGTGCCACCAGCCGCGGTATCGCGAATGAGCAGTTCTTC.

V usage is TRBV20-1 and J usage is TRBJ1-1, with D possibly being TRBD1 (5 bases). This CDR3 comprises 11 residues. Germline loops: CDR1 DFQATT, CDR2 SNEGSKA (reference sequence). CDR3 sequence (DNA): TGCAGCCCAGACGAGGGGACTGAAGCTTTCTTT. As protein: CSPDEGTEAFF.